One sample yielded the 20 T cell receptor beta chains listed below, sequenced in a study of PD-1 blockade in classical Hodgkin lymphoma. The assay was immunoSEQ multiplex PCR, and TCRdb's table has in-frame clones only and misses some. The table includes roughly 100,000 clones, about nine tenths detected once. Time point given: cycle 4 day 1 (C4D1), after around six weeks of nivolumab. With no exception, relapse followed autologous stem cell transplantation in all patients, and brentuximab vedotin exposure varied. Specimen: peripheral blood mononuclear cells (PBMCs), collected before the fourth cycle of nivolumab. Receptors originate from a human donor with classical Hodgkin lymphoma.

J is TRBJ1-2 and V is TRBV7-9; 8 positions match TRBD1. V was clipped by 3 bases and J by 4 bases; unmatched bases: 7. This CDR3 spans 15 amino acids. Germline V gene data show CDR1 as SEHNR and CDR2 as FQNEAQ (reference sequence). CDR3 amino acids: CASSLDTGTGYGYTF. In nucleotides, the CDR3 is TGTGCCAGCAGCTTGGACACCGGGACAGGCTATGGCTACACCTTC.

The V and J genes are TRBV11-1 and TRBJ1-2, with 7 bases matching TRBD1. The CDR3 runs 15 residues. V trimming: 3 bases; J trimming: 7 bases; junction bases outside the gene matches: 11. Germline lookup yields CDR1 SGHAT and CDR2 FQDESV (reference sequence). CDR3 nucleotides: TGTGCCAGCAGCTTGGGGGCAACAGGGGCCCCTGGCTACACCTTC. It encodes CASSLGATGAPGYTF.

This rearrangement joins TRBV19 to TRBJ2-7; D may correspond to TRBD1 or TRBD2 (5 bases each). This CDR3 has 15 residues. The germline CDR1 and CDR2 sequences are LNHDA and SQIVND (reference sequence). Trimming left V 3 bases short and J 0 bases short, with 12 bases between. CDR3 sequence reads: CASSIGTASSYEQYF. The CDR3 DNA reads as TGTGCCAGTAGTATCGGGACGGCGAGCTCCTACGAGCAGTACTTC. The whole variable domain, remainder taken from reference TRBV19 and TRBJ2-7, is DGGITQSPKYLFRKEGQNVTLSCEQNLNHDAMYWYRQDPGQGLRLIYYSQIVNDFQKGDIAEGYSVSREKKESFPLTVTSAQKNPTAFYLCASSIGTASSYEQYFGPGTRLTVT.

The chain has TRBV4-1 and TRBJ2-2; D is uncertain. Germline V lookup: CDR1 MGHRA, CDR2 YSYEKL. CDR3 length: 12 amino acids. V was pared by 2 bases and J by 7 bases, with 5 bases between. The chain's CDR3 is CASSQPFGELFF. The CDR3 DNA reads TGCGCCAGCAGCCAACCTTTCGGGGAGCTGTTTTTT.

This clone occurred a few times. The gene calls are TRBV5-1 and TRBJ1-4; no clear D. The CDR3 totals 14 residues. V lost 2 bases and J lost 6, with 11 bases in between. Germline V gene sequence: CDR1 SGHRS, CDR2 YFSETQ. The CDR3 sequence is CASSLGRYDEKLFF. The CDR3 bases are TGCGCCAGCAGCTTAGGGAGATATGATGAAAAACTGTTTTTT.

The J gene is TRBJ1-3, the V gene TRBV6-1, with D tentatively TRBD1 (6 bases). CDR3 length: 16 residues. V was trimmed by 2 bases and J by 3 bases, leaving 14 bases between them. CDR1 MNHNS and CDR2 SASEGT come from the germline V gene. As DNA, the CDR3 is TGTGCCAGCAGTGAAAACCCGGGGGCCGGTGGAAACACCATATATTTT. It is translated as CASSENPGAGGNTIYF.

This clone was seen more than once but under ten times. The rearrangement links TRBV19 to TRBJ2-1, with 12 positions matching TRBD2. V gave up 3 bases and J gave up 7 bases; unmatched junction bases: 10. The germline V gene has CDR1 LNHDA and CDR2 SQIVND (reference sequence). This CDR3 comprises 17 residues. CDR3 nucleotides: TGTGCCAGTAGTATCAGGCGCGGGCTAGCGGGAGGGAATGAGCAGTTCTTC. Amino acid sequence: CASSIRRGLAGGNEQFF. Full variable domain (missing parts from reference TRBV19 and TRBJ2-1): DGGITQSPKYLFRKEGQNVTLSCEQNLNHDAMYWYRQDPGQGLRLIYYSQIVNDFQKGDIAEGYSVSREKKESFPLTVTSAQKNPTAFYLCASSIRRGLAGGNEQFFGPGTRLTVL.

This clone was recorded only once. The V call is TRBV9, the J call TRBJ2-7; D unclear. CDR1 and CDR2 (germline): SGDLS, YYNGEE. The ends were cut back, 0 bases at V and 7 bases at J, with 14 bases in the middle. The CDR3 sequence is 14 residues long. CDR3 DNA sequence: TGTGCCAGCAGCGTAGACGACGGGTATGGGGAGCAGTACTTC. As protein: CASSVDDGYGEQYF.

This chain connects TRBV7-2 to TRBJ1-2, with D perhaps matching TRBD1 (5 bases). CDR1 and CDR2 (germline): SGHTA, FQGNSA. Trimming took 5 bases from V and 8 from J, leaving 15 bases between them. CDR3 length: 13 residues. This CDR3 is CASSPAGEGGYTF. The CDR3 DNA reads TGTGCCAGCAGCCCCGCGGGGGAGGGCGGCTACACCTTC.

The chain recombines TRBV6-4 with TRBJ2-1; TRBD1 matches 7 bases. Germline assignment: CDR1 MRHNA and CDR2 SNTAGT. The CDR3 length is 15 residues. V was pared by 4 bases and J by 0 bases, with 3 bases of the junction left unmatched. The CDR3 reads CASSVGTASYNEQFF. The CDR3 nucleotides read TGTGCCAGCAGTGTCGGGACAGCCTCCTACAATGAGCAGTTCTTC.

This chain links TRBV5-1 with TRBJ2-3, with D unresolved. The CDR3 length is 12 residues. Germline V gene lookup returns CDR1 SGHRS and CDR2 YFSETQ. Trimming left V 0 bases short and J 6 bases short, with 5 bases between. The CDR3: CASSLEADTQYF. In DNA form, the CDR3 reads TGCGCCAGCAGCTTGGAGGCGGATACGCAGTATTTT.

V is TRBV5-4 and J is TRBJ1-2, with no clear D. Trimming pared 4 bases from V and 4 bases from J, leaving 23 bases between. The germline gives CDR1 SGHNT, CDR2 YYREEE (reference sequence). The CDR3 has 17 residues. CDR3 loop: CASSLPIEMLGSYGYTF. DNA for the CDR3: TGTGCCAGCAGCCTACCCATTGAGATGCTAGGGAGCTATGGCTACACCTTC.

The chain recombines TRBV6-1 with TRBJ1-5; TRBD1 matches 8 bases. The length of the CDR3 is 15 residues. CDR1 and CDR2 (germline): MNHNS, SASEGT. The junction had 5 bases not matched to a gene; V was cut back by 4 bases and J by 3 bases. The CDR3 spells CASSVDRGNNQPQHF. The CDR3 DNA is TGTGCCAGCAGTGTAGACAGGGGAAACAATCAGCCCCAGCATTTT.

A single count supports this clone. V and J are TRBV28 and TRBJ1-1, with unresolved D. V dropped 3 bases and J dropped 0 bases, with 5 bases sitting between them. Germline assignment: CDR1 MDHEN and CDR2 SYDVKM. The CDR3 runs 13 residues. This chain's CDR3 is CASSLVMNTEAFF. Written as DNA, the CDR3 is TGTGCCAGCAGTTTGGTCATGAACACTGAAGCTTTCTTT.

The CDR3 region is CASRYGQNTEAFF. CDR3 nucleotides: TGTGCCAGCAGATATGGACAGAACACTGAAGCTTTCTTT. V and J are TRBV6-6 and TRBJ1-1, with D possibly matching TRBD1 (5 bases). V lost 6 bases and J 1 base, leaving 9 bases between the germline ends. The CDR3 is made up of 13 amino acids. Germline V gene sequence: CDR1 MNHNY, CDR2 SVGAGI (reference sequence).

The chain employs TRBV7-2 and TRBJ2-5; 9 positions agree with TRBD2. The J segment lost 5 bases and the V segment lost 4 bases, leaving 8 bases of the junction unmatched. Germline loops: CDR1 SGHTA, CDR2 FQGNSA. The CDR3 is made up of 15 amino acids. The CDR3 DNA reads as TGTGCCAGCAGCTACAGTAGCGGGAGTTTGGAGACCCAGTACTTC. It yields the protein CASSYSSGSLETQYF. Full variable domain (rest looked up from reference TRBV7-2 and TRBJ2-5): GAGVSQSPSNKVTEKGKDVELRCDPISGHTALYWYRQSLGQGLEFLIYFQGNSAPDKSGLPSDRFSAERTGGSVSTLTIQRTQQEDSAVYLCASSYSSGSLETQYFGPGTRLLVL.

The genes are TRBV19 and TRBJ2-7, with TRBD1 matching 10 bases. The CDR3 extends over 16 amino acids. With V trimmed by 5 bases and J by 5 bases, 12 bases remained unmatched. Germline V gene lookup returns CDR1 LNHDA and CDR2 SQIVND (reference sequence). Here the CDR3 DNA reads TGTGCCAGTAGTTATAGCCGACAGGGGGCTGGCGACGAGCAGTACTTC. Translation gives CASSYSRQGAGDEQYF.

J is TRBJ1-3 and V is TRBV6-5, with D hard to call. V was clipped by 6 bases and J by 7 bases, with 16 bases between them. Germline V gene lookup returns CDR1 MNHEY and CDR2 SVGAGI. The CDR3 runs 14 residues. In DNA form, the CDR3 reads TGTGCCAGCAGGGAGGGCCCCGTGGTGAACACCATATATTTT. Its translation: CASREGPVVNTIYF.

The V and J genes are TRBV18 and TRBJ2-2; tentatively, D is TRBD2 (5 bases). V was shortened by 3 bases and J by 3 bases, with 14 bases between the two germline ends. The CDR3 is 16 amino acids. Germline lookup yields CDR1 KGHSH and CDR2 LQKENI. CDR3 in DNA: TGTGCCAGCTCACCGGCTCGTATGCGGGACACCGGGGAGCTGTTTTTT. Protein product: CASSPARMRDTGELFF.

The rearrangement joins TRBV5-4 to TRBJ2-1; 7 positions agree with TRBD2. The CDR3 has 16 amino acids. The germline gives CDR1 SGHNT, CDR2 YYREEE (reference sequence). With V trimmed by 5 bases and J by 5 bases, 13 bases remained unmatched. The CDR3 is CASRVGGISRDNEQFF. The CDR3, as DNA: TGTGCCAGCAGAGTGGGGGGGATTTCCAGGGACAATGAGCAGTTCTTC. Together with reference TRBV5-4 and TRBJ2-1, the CDR3 gives the full variable domain: ETGVTQSPTHLIKTRGQQVTLRCSSQSGHNTVSWYQQALGQGPQFIFQYYREEENGRGNFPPRFSGLQFPNYSSELNVNALELDDSALYLCASRVGGISRDNEQFFGPGTRLTVL.